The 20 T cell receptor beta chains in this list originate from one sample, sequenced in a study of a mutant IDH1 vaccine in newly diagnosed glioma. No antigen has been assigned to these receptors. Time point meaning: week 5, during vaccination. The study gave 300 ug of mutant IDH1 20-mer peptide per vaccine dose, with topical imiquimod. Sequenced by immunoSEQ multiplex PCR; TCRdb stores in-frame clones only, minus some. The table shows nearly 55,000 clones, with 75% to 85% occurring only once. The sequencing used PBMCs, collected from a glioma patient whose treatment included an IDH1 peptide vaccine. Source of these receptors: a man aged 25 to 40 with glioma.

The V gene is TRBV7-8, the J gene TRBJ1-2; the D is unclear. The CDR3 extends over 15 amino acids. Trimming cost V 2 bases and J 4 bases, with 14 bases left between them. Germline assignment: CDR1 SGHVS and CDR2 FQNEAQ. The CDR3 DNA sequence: TGTGCCAGCAGCTTAAGGGTCCAGAACAGCTATGGCTACACCTTC. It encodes CASSLRVQNSYGYTF.

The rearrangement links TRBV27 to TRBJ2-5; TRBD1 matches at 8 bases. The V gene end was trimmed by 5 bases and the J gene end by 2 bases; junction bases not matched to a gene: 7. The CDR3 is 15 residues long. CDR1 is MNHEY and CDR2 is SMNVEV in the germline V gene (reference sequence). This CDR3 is CASSVATGEQETQYF. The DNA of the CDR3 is TGTGCCAGCAGTGTCGCGACAGGGGAACAAGAGACCCAGTACTTC.

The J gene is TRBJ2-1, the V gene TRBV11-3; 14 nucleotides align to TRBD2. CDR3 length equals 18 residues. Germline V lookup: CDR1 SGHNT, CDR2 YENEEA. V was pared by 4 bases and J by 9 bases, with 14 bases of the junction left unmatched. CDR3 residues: CASSSYPGLAGAGGEQFF. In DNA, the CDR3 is TGTGCCAGCAGCTCATACCCGGGACTAGCGGGGGCCGGGGGTGAGCAGTTCTTC.

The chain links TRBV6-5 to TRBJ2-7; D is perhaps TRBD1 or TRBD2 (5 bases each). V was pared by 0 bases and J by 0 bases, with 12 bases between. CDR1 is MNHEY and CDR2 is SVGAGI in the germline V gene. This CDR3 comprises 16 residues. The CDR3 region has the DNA TGTGCCAGCAGTTACTCTGGGACGGCAAGCTCCTACGAGCAGTACTTC. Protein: CASSYSGTASSYEQYF.

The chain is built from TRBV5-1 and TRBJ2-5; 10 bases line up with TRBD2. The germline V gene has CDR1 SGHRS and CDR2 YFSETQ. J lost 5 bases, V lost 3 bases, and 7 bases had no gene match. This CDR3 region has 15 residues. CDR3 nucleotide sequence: TGCGCCAGCAGCTCTGGGACTAGCGTTAGGGAGACCCAGTACTTC. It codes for CASSSGTSVRETQYF.

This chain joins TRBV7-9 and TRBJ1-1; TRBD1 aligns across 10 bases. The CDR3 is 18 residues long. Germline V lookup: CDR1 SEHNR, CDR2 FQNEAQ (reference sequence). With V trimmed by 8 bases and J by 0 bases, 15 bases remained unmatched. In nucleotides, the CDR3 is TGTGCCAGCGGCAATTTTGGGGACAGGGGCTTCATGAACACTGAAGCTTTCTTT. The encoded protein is CASGNFGDRGFMNTEAFF.

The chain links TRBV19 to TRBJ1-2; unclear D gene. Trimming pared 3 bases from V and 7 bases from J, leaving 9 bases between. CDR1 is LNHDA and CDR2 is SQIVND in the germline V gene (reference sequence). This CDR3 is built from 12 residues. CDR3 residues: CASSIGVSGYTF. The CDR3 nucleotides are TGTGCCAGTAGTATTGGGGTTTCTGGCTACACCTTC.

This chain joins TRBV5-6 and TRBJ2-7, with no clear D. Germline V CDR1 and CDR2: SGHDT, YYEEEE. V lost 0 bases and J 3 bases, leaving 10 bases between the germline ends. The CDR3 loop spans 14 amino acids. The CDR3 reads CASSLAPLGYEQYF. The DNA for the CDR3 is TGTGCCAGCAGCTTGGCACCACTCGGCTACGAGCAGTACTTC.

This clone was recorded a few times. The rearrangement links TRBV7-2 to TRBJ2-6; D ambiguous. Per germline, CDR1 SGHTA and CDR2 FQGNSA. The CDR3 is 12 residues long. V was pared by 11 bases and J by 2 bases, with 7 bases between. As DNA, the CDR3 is TGTGCCTCGTCTGCTGGGGCCAACGTCCTGACTTTC. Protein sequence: CASSAGANVLTF.

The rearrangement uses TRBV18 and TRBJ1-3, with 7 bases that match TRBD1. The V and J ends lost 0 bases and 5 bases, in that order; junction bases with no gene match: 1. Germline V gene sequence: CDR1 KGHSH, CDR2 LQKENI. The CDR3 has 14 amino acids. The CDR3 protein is CASSPPGQRNTIYF. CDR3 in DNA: TGTGCCAGCTCACCACCGGGACAGAGAAACACCATATATTTT.

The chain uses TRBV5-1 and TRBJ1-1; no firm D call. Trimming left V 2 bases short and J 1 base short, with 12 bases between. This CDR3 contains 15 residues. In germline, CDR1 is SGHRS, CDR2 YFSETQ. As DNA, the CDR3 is TGCGCCAGCAGCTTCCTCGGGCACGCGAACACTGAAGCTTTCTTT. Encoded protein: CASSFLGHANTEAFF.

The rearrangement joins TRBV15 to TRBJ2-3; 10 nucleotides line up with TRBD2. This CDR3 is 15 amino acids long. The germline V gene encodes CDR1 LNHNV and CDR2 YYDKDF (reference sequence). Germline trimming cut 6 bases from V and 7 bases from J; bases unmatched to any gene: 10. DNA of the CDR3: TGTGCCACCAGAAGCGGGGGGGCCCTCGTGTATACGCAGTATTTT. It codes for CATRSGGALVYTQYF.

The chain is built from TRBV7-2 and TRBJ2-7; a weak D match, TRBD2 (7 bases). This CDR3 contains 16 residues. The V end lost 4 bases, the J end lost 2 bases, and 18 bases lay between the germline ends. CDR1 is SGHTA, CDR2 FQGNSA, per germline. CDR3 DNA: TGTGCCAGCAGCTCCAGCGGGGCAGGGGCAGCCTACGAGCAGTACTTC. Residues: CASSSSGAGAAYEQYF.

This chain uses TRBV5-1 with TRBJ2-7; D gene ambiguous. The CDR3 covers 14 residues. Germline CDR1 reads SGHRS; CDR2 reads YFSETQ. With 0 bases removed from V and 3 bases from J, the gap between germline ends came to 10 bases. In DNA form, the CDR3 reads TGCGCCAGCAGCTTGGTCCCTCAGGACTACGAGCAGTACTTC. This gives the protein CASSLVPQDYEQYF.

The CDR3 loop is CASSDPWQGTLVQDTEAFF. The CDR3 DNA is TGTGCCAGCAGTGACCCTTGGCAGGGAACCCTCGTTCAGGACACTGAAGCTTTCTTT. The chain joins TRBV6-4 to TRBJ1-1; tentative D call: TRBD1 (5 bases). Germline CDR1 MRHNA, CDR2 SNTAGT. The length of the CDR3 is 19 residues. The V gene lost 2 bases and the J gene lost 3 bases, with 25 bases spanning the gap.

CDR3 in amino acids: CASSGGLAVSTDTQYF. The CDR3 nucleotides read TGTGCCAGCAGCGGCGGACTAGCGGTTAGCACAGATACGCAGTATTTT. The chain recombines TRBV9 with TRBJ2-3; 10 nucleotides align to TRBD2. Germline V CDR1 and CDR2: SGDLS, YYNGEE. The V and J ends lost 3 bases and 0 bases, in that order; junction bases with no gene match: 4. There are 16 residues in the CDR3.

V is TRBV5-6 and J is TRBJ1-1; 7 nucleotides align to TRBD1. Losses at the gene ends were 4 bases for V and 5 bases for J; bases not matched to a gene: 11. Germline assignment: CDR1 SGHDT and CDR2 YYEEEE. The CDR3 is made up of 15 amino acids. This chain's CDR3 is CASSLQGLLWTEAFF. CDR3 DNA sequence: TGTGCCAGCAGCCTACAGGGGTTGTTATGGACTGAAGCTTTCTTT.

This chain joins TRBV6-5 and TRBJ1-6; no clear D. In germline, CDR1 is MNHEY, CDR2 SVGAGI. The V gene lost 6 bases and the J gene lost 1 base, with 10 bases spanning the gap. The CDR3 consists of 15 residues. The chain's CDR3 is CASRSPGSYNSPLHF. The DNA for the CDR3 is TGTGCCAGCAGATCCCCGGGGTCCTATAATTCACCCCTCCACTTT.

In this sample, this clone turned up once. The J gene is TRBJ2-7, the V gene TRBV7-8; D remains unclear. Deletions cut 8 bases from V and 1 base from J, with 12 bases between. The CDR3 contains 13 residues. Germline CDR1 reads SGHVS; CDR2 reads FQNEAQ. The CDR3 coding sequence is TGTGCCAGCTCCCACAGACAATCCTACGAGCAGTACTTC. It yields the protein CASSHRQSYEQYF.

Written as DNA, the CDR3 is TGTGCCAGCAGAGCCTTCTGGGGCTCTGGGGCCAACGTCCTGACTTTC. Translated: CASRAFWGSGANVLTF. The V gene is TRBV7-6, the J gene TRBJ2-6, with no clear D. Looked up from germline, CDR1 is SGHVS and CDR2 is FNYEAQ. V was shortened by 6 bases and J by 0 bases, with 12 bases between the two germline ends. This CDR3 is built from 16 residues.